Listed here are 28 T cell receptor beta chains from one sample, sequenced in a study of CD8 T cells in Susac syndrome. The RNA input was about 0.5 to 1 ug, and it was reverse transcribed with random hexamers. TCRdb passed the immunoSEQ multiplex PCR reads through MiXCR, listing each CDR3 protein once. The table has 100,000 to 150,000 distinct CDR3 sequences, around 94% seen once. Material: CD8+ T cells from PBMCs. The origin of the receptors is a human donor with Susac syndrome.

This clonotype was seen only once. The chain carries TRBV12-3 or TRBV12-4 and TRBJ2-2, with 12 bases aligning to TRBD1. The V segment lost 4 bases and the J segment 5 bases; nucleotides outside the gene matches: 14. The CDR3 extends over 19 amino acids. CDR3 sequence reads: CASSSRDRGRGGSTGELFF. CDR3 coding DNA: TGTGCCAGCAGTTCCCGGGACAGGGGGCGGGGAGGGTCAACCGGGGAGCTGTTTTTT.

This clonotype was counted between two and nine times. The chain carries TRBV6-6 and TRBJ2-1; no reliable D call. This CDR3 contains 12 residues. Trimming took off 4 bases at V and 10 bases at J, with 11 bases between the two ends. Germline loops: CDR1 MNHNY, CDR2 SVGAGI (reference sequence). In DNA form, the CDR3 reads TGTGCCAGCAGTTCCACAAAGATCGAGCAGTTCTTC. This gives the protein CASSSTKIEQFF.

This rearrangement joins TRBV30 to TRBJ1-2, with D hard to call. The CDR3 totals 13 residues. Germline CDR1 and CDR2: GTSNPN and SVGIG (reference sequence). Trimming cost V 0 bases and J 4 bases, with 9 bases left between them. The CDR3 region has the DNA TGTGCCTGGAGTGTAGAACCGGGCTATGGCTACACCTTC. As protein: CAWSVEPGYGYTF.

The genes are TRBV2 and TRBJ2-1; TRBD1 agrees at 9 bases. Looked up from germline, CDR1 is SNHLY and CDR2 is FYNNEI. The CDR3 length is 15 residues. V trimming: 2 bases; J trimming: 5 bases; junction bases outside the gene matches: 4. The CDR3 sequence is CASSESGQGHNEQFF. The CDR3, as DNA: TGTGCCAGCAGTGAATCGGGACAGGGACACAATGAGCAGTTCTTC. Together with reference TRBV2 and TRBJ2-1, the CDR3 gives the full variable domain: EPEVTQTPSHQVTQMGQEVILRCVPISNHLYFYWYRQILGQKVEFLVSFYNNEISEKSEIFDDQFSVERPDGSNFTLKIRSTKLEDSAMYFCASSESGQGHNEQFFGPGTRLTVL.

The chain is built from TRBV28 and TRBJ2-1; no clear D gene. CDR3 length equals 13 residues. Per germline, CDR1 MDHEN and CDR2 SYDVKM. The V and J ends lost 3 bases and 5 bases respectively, with 8 bases between them. CDR3 region: CASSFRANNEQFF. As DNA, the CDR3 is TGTGCCAGCAGTTTCCGAGCCAACAATGAGCAGTTCTTC.

This chain links TRBV4-3 with TRBJ1-2; no clear D gene. CDR3 length: 16 residues. V was pared by 1 base and J by 6 bases, with 18 bases between. CDR1 and CDR2 from the germline V gene are LGHNA and YSLEER. This chain's CDR3 is CASSQGEPGSRHGYTF. The CDR3 bases are TGCGCCAGCAGCCAAGGGGAGCCAGGTTCCCGTCATGGCTACACCTTC.

V gene TRBV7-9 combines with J gene TRBJ2-3; 10 bases match TRBD2. Germline CDR1 reads SEHNR; CDR2 reads FQNEAQ (reference sequence). V dropped 1 base and J dropped 4; count of bases not matched to a gene: 5. This CDR3 is built from 16 residues. CDR3 amino acids: CASSLDWLAGADTQYF. The CDR3 DNA reads as TGTGCCAGCAGCTTAGATTGGCTAGCGGGAGCAGATACGCAGTATTTT.

The genes are TRBV30 and TRBJ1-2; 9 bases are shared with TRBD1. Germline assignment: CDR1 GTSNPN and CDR2 SVGIG (reference sequence). This CDR3 spans 14 amino acids. Germline trimming cut 7 bases from V and 4 bases from J; bases unmatched to any gene: 10. In DNA, the CDR3 is TGTGCCTTTAAGCCGGGACAGGGCCTCTATGGCTACACCTTC. The encoded protein is CAFKPGQGLYGYTF.

V is TRBV4-1 and J is TRBJ2-7, with 9 bases matching TRBD1. Germline V gene sequence: CDR1 MGHRA, CDR2 YSYEKL. This CDR3 is built from 15 residues. The trim removed 2 bases at V and 0 bases at J, leaving 2 bases unmatched. The CDR3 is CASSQWTGASYEQYF. CDR3 nucleotides: TGCGCCAGCAGCCAATGGACAGGGGCCTCCTACGAGCAGTACTTC.

The J gene is TRBJ2-3, the V gene TRBV18; D may correspond to TRBD1 or TRBD2 (5 bases each). The CDR3 length is 16 residues. V lost 7 bases, J lost 2 bases, and 19 bases lay in between. Germline assignment: CDR1 KGHSH and CDR2 LQKENI. CDR3 bases: TGTGCCAGCTGCCCCGGGACGCAGGGACCCACAGATACGCAGTATTTT. This codes for CASCPGTQGPTDTQYF.

The table lists this clonotype with a count of one. This rearrangement joins TRBV5-4 to TRBJ2-1; D unresolved. Trimming took 2 bases from V and 4 from J, leaving 13 bases between them. Germline V CDR1 and CDR2: SGHNT, YYREEE (reference sequence). The CDR3 loop spans 15 amino acids. The CDR3 region has the DNA TGTGCCAGCAGCTTCCAGGCGGAGCTATACAATGAGCAGTTCTTC. Protein: CASSFQAELYNEQFF.

The V gene is TRBV3-1, the J gene TRBJ2-5; 11 nucleotides align to TRBD2. The ends lost 4 bases at V and 2 bases at J; junction bases unmatched: 0. Per germline, CDR1 LGHDT and CDR2 YNNKEL (reference sequence). The CDR3 runs 14 residues. CDR3 sequence: CASSRLAGQETQYF. CDR3 nucleotide sequence: TGTGCCAGCAGCCGACTAGCGGGGCAAGAGACCCAGTACTTC.

The genes are TRBV15 and TRBJ2-3; D is possibly TRBD2 (7 bases). This CDR3 has 16 residues. The germline gives CDR1 LNHNV, CDR2 YYDKDF (reference sequence). V lost 7 bases to trimming and J lost 4 bases, with 21 bases between them. DNA of the CDR3: TGTGCCACCACAGAACGGGGGGCAGTCCAATCAGATACGCAGTATTTT. Its translation: CATTERGAVQSDTQYF.

The V and J genes are TRBV18 and TRBJ2-1; either TRBD1 or TRBD2 may fit D (5 bases each). Germline CDR1 and CDR2: KGHSH and LQKENI. This CDR3 is 17 amino acids long. V lost 4 bases and J lost 0, with 16 bases in between. For the CDR3, the DNA is TGTGCCAGCTCACTGAACTCGGGGCGTCCCTCCTACAATGAGCAGTTCTTC. Translating gives CASSLNSGRPSYNEQFF.

The rearrangement links TRBV5-6 to TRBJ2-5, with 8 bases lining up with TRBD2. The CDR3 contains 14 residues. Germline CDR1 and CDR2: SGHDT and YYEEEE. V was clipped by 3 bases and J by 5 bases; unmatched bases: 6. The CDR3 is CASSSGGAGETQYF. DNA of the CDR3: TGTGCCAGCAGCTCCGGGGGGGCCGGGGAGACCCAGTACTTC.

V gene TRBV2 combines with J gene TRBJ2-3, with 9 bases that match TRBD1. Germline values: CDR1 SNHLY, CDR2 FYNNEI. The CDR3 runs 13 residues. Trimming took 8 bases from V and 4 from J; bases not matched to a gene: 4. CDR3 DNA: TGTGCCAGCGGGGGGACAGGGCCAGATACGCAGTATTTT. Protein sequence: CASGGTGPDTQYF.

The V call is TRBV7-9, the J call TRBJ2-3, with no clear D. CDR1 is SEHNR and CDR2 is FQNEAQ in the germline V gene (reference sequence). With 10 bases removed from V and 4 bases from J, the gap between germline ends came to 12 bases. This CDR3 region has 12 residues. The CDR3, as DNA: TGTGCCAACGAAGCAGCCTCAGATACGCAGTATTTT. It specifies CANEAASDTQYF.

The rearrangement links TRBV6-4 to TRBJ1-1, with D possibly being TRBD1 (6 bases). From germline, CDR1 is MRHNA and CDR2 SNTAGT. The CDR3 spans 15 residues. V was pared by 4 bases and J by 1 base, with 13 bases between. CDR3 DNA sequence: TGTGCCAGCAGTGTAACCGGACAGAGGAACACTGAAGCTTTCTTT. It encodes CASSVTGQRNTEAFF.

The chain is built from TRBV4-3 and TRBJ2-7, with D perhaps TRBD1 (6 bases). The CDR3 loop spans 15 amino acids. Germline V CDR1 and CDR2: LGHNA, YSLEER. Trimming stripped 1 base from V and 0 bases from J, with 10 bases between. The CDR3 sequence: CASSQGTDSSYEQYF. For the CDR3, the DNA is TGCGCCAGCAGCCAAGGGACAGACAGCTCCTACGAGCAGTACTTC.

The rearrangement uses TRBV25-1 and TRBJ1-1; TRBD1 matches at 8 bases. Germline CDR1 is MGHDK and CDR2 is SYGVNS. The CDR3 spans 14 residues. V lost 6 bases, J lost 5 bases, and 8 bases stayed unmatched. The CDR3 bases are TGTGCCAGCAGAGCGACAGGGGCTGAGACTGAAGCTTTCTTT. This codes for CASRATGAETEAFF.

This chain connects TRBV18 to TRBJ1-1; D gene unclear. CDR3 length: 16 residues. Deletions cut 3 bases from V and 7 bases from J, with 21 bases between. Germline lookup yields CDR1 KGHSH and CDR2 LQKENI. DNA of the CDR3: TGTGCCAGCTCACCGAGGCAGTATATCGGGCTCGGTGAAGCTTTCTTT. Translating gives CASSPRQYIGLGEAFF.

This clonotype came up once. This chain joins TRBV7-8 and TRBJ1-4; 7 bases line up with TRBD1. The germline gives CDR1 SGHVS, CDR2 FQNEAQ. Germline trimming cut 3 bases from V and 5 bases from J; bases unmatched to any gene: 6. The CDR3 has 15 residues. CDR3: CASSFTTGPNEKLFF. The CDR3 nucleotides are TGTGCCAGCAGCTTCACGACAGGGCCAAATGAAAAACTGTTTTTT.

The chain joins TRBV3-1 to TRBJ2-3; no reliable D call. V was clipped by 4 bases and J by 0 bases, with 8 bases between them. The CDR3 has 14 amino acids. Germline-derived CDR1 and CDR2 are LGHDT and YNNKEL (reference sequence). CDR3 protein: CASSPRTSTDTQYF. DNA for the CDR3: TGTGCCAGCAGCCCTCGGACCAGCACAGATACGCAGTATTTT.

This clonotype came up once. The gene calls are TRBV24-1 and TRBJ2-1; 8 nucleotides align to TRBD2. Germline trimming cut 0 bases from V and 8 bases from J; bases unmatched to any gene: 11. CDR1 KGHDR and CDR2 SFDVKD come from the germline V gene. The CDR3 runs to 17 residues. The CDR3: CATSDLHVRGGRDEQFF. CDR3 nucleotide sequence: TGTGCCACCAGTGATTTGCATGTTCGGGGGGGCAGGGATGAGCAGTTCTTC.

The rearrangement uses TRBV5-1 and TRBJ2-5; 9 nucleotides line up with TRBD1. Germline assignment: CDR1 SGHRS and CDR2 YFSETQ. The CDR3 consists of 14 residues. J lost 4 bases, V lost 4 bases, and 5 bases had no gene match. The CDR3 DNA follows: TGCGCCAGCAGCCTGGGGACAGGGCTAGAGACCCAGTACTTC. Translating gives CASSLGTGLETQYF.

The J gene is TRBJ2-1, the V gene TRBV5-1; D is uncertain. Trimming removed 2 bases from V and 9 bases from J, with 9 bases in between. This CDR3 contains 12 residues. Per the germline V gene, CDR1 is SGHRS and CDR2 is YFSETQ. The CDR3 DNA sequence: TGCGCCAGCAGCTTTTTGGCTACTGAGCAGTTCTTC. It is translated as CASSFLATEQFF.

The CDR3 coding sequence is TGCAGCGTTGAAGAACAGAAGGGCTATGGCTACACCTTC. Translating it yields CSVEEQKGYGYTF. The chain carries TRBV29-1 and TRBJ1-2; D is uncertain. The V gene lost 0 bases and the J gene lost 4 bases, with 9 bases spanning the gap. The CDR3 consists of 13 residues. The germline gives CDR1 SQVTM, CDR2 ANQGSEA.

The chain recombines TRBV27 with TRBJ2-1; D is unclear. The CDR3 consists of 14 residues. The V end was cut by 0 bases, the J end by 5 bases, with 8 bases between. Per the germline V gene, CDR1 is MNHEY and CDR2 is SMNVEV (reference sequence). CDR3 sequence (DNA): TGTGCCAGCAGTTTATCGATACTCCACAATGAGCAGTTCTTC. It is translated as CASSLSILHNEQFF.